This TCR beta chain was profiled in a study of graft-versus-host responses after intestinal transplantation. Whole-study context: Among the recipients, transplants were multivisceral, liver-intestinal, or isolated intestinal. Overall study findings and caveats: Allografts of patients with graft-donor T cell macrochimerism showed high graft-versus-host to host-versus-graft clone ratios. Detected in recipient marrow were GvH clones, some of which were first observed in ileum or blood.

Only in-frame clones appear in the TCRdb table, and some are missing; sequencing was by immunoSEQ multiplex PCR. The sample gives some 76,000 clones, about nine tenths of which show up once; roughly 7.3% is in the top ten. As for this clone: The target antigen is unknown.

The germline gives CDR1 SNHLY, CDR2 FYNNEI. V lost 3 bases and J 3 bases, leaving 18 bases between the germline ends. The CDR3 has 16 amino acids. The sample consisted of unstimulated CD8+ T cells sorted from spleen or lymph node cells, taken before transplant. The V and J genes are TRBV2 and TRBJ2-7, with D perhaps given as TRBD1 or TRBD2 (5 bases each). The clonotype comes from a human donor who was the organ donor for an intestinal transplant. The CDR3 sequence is CASSETSPGPHYEQYF. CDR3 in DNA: TGTGCCAGCAGTGAGACTTCTCCGGGGCCCCACTACGAGCAGTACTTC.